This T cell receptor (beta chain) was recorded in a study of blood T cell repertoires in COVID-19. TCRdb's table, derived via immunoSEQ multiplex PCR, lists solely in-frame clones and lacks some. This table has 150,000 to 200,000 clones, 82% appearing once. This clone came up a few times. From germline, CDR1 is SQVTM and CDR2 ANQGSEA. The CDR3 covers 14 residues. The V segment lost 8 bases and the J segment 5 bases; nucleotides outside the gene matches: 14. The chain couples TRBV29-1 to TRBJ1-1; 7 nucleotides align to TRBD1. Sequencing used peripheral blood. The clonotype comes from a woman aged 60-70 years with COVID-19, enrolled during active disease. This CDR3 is CSIFRGGAGTEAFF. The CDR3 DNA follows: TGCAGCATATTCCGAGGGGGCGCAGGGACTGAAGCTTTCTTT.